The subject of this entry is one T cell receptor beta chain. Its antigen is unidentified. This CDR3 has 13 amino acids. V lost 4 bases and J 1 base, leaving 9 bases between the germline ends. Germline V gives CDR1 SGHNT, CDR2 YYREEE (reference sequence). These data come from a study of T cell responses to AZD1222 COVID-19 vaccine. For the study at large: Second-dose recipients at about 4 or about 12 weeks were treated as one pooled group.

Assay: immunoSEQ multiplex PCR; the TCRdb copy retains only in-frame clones and omits some. The table has 170,000 or so clones, 87% seen once. Whole-study results and caveats: The study reported that nearly half of spike-specific TCRs target unmutated variant regions. The study identified only five to seven AZD1222 recipients as seropositive at baseline. The donors showed a predominance of white British ancestry and of females, with possible underestimation of clonal diversity.

The receptor was derived from an adult in good health. The specimen was peripheral blood, collected on day 0 of AZD1222 vaccination. The V and J genes are TRBV5-4 and TRBJ2-7; no clear D. The chain's CDR3 is CASSHQTSYEQYF. The CDR3 DNA reads TGTGCCAGCAGCCACCAGACTTCCTACGAGCAGTACTTC.